This T cell receptor (beta chain) is drawn from a study of sequential checkpoint blockade in melanoma. Across the whole study: TCRβ was sequenced from DNA of about 96 pretreatment tumors. After nivolumab or ipilimumab alone, some 22 patients had week-13 rebiopsies.

Treatment of the sample: randomized to nivolumab then ipilimumab (arm A) or the reverse (arm B). The protocol was immunoSEQ multiplex PCR, while the TCRdb copy is restricted to in-frame clones and leaves out a portion. The sample lists approximately 6,000 clones, approximately 40% seen once, with 8% to 9.5% in the top ten. The CDR3 loop spans 14 amino acids. V trimming: 5 bases; J trimming: 4 bases; junction bases outside the gene matches: 7. The V gene's germline CDR1 is SGHNT and CDR2 YENEEA. This clone was found a few times. The gene calls are TRBV11-3 and TRBJ1-1, with 7 bases aligning to TRBD1. Sequenced material: tumor tissue (inferred from file names), taken from a patient given nivolumab and ipilimumab in sequence. This TCR derives from a human donor with melanoma. The CDR3 loop is CASSQTGDITEAFF. The CDR3, as DNA: TGTGCCAGCAGCCAAACAGGGGACATCACTGAAGCTTTCTTT. The full variable domain, its missing parts supplied by reference TRBV11-3 and TRBJ1-1, is EAGVVQSPRYKIIEKKQPVAFWCNPISGHNTLYWYLQNLGQGPELLIRYENEEAVDDSQLPKDRFSAERLKGVDSTLKIQPAELGDSAVYLCASSQTGDITEAFFGQGTRLTVV.